This T cell receptor (beta chain) was identified during a study of blood T cells in healthy people across ages (dated by TCRdb to between 2014 and 2017). Describing the broader study: In model experiments, template switching captured about one uniquely barcoded TCR beta cDNA molecule for every two T cells. Age-related changes in TCR beta repertoire diversity were measured in the study by deep sequencing normalized with unique cDNA molecular identifiers. The donors were divided into four age groups: young (average around 15 years), middle-aged (approximately 41), aged (approximately 64) and long-lived (roughly 88). Donors of different ages were randomly distributed across sequencing lanes to avoid experimental bias. For two donors (one aged 18 to 30 and one aged 80 or older), the study analyzed two additional independent replicas of 1 million unique cDNA reads from the same blood draw.

The junction shows trimming of 2 bases on V and 6 bases on J, plus 10 bases between the germline ends. CDR1 SGHTA and CDR2 FQGTGA are derived from the germline V gene. The CDR3, from cysteine to phenylalanine, totals 13 residues. Of all the DNA, just the CDR3 is kept, 39 bases in frame from base 1. The library was generated by 5' RACE. The sample was run on an Illumina HiSeq 2500. A second PCR of 7 to 11 cycles was performed with a sample-barcoded 5' primer and a J-beta primer mix. A unique molecular identifier was introduced onto each TCR beta cDNA molecule by a template-switch 5' adaptor carrying 12 random nucleotides. Each sample yielded at least 2.5 million CDR3-containing paired-end reads. All of the RNA was converted into first-strand cDNA using the Mint cDNA synthesis kit, with a TRBC-specific oligonucleotide serving as the primer. Following uracil-DNA glycosylase treatment, a first 18-cycle PCR with universal primers M1SS and BC2_uni_R was performed on all cDNA. The paper's data handling went like this. For normalization, 1 million high-quality reads were randomly selected from each sample, with every read carrying a distinct molecular identifier. Reads with shared molecular identifiers were discarded instead of being binned into consensus sequences. MiTCR, run with a Q25 quality threshold and the strictest error-elimination algorithm, handled CDR3 identification, clonotype clustering and error correction. Lower-bound total TCR beta diversity was estimated with a nonparametric unseen species model using Euler transformation. TCRdb cleaned the public reads at Q25 with fastp, built clones with MiXCR and kept in-frame beta chains. Each CDR3 protein gets just one entry, which takes the most common genes and DNA from the rows behind it. The V and J calls were determined by TCRdb, not by the authors. In all, the sample holds 540,000 or so distinct CDR3 sequences, and 27% of those were seen once. The ten largest clones take up 18% of the sample.

On the study overall, not on this receptor specifically: Since profiling was done on bulk unsorted PBMCs, naive and antigen-experienced compartments could not be conclusively compared. Estimates of total diversity based on one million sequenced T cells were regarded as lower bounds and as underestimates. There was a strong correlation between observed TCR beta diversity and the percentage of naive T cells measured by flow cytometry. As age increased, observed TCR beta diversity per million T cells dropped in a roughly linear way, and a significant reduction was already evident by age about 40. Compared with the aged group, the long-lived group had more naive CD4+ T cells, fewer expanded clones and increased TCR diversity, a pattern suggesting age selection. Because the CMV infection status of the donors was unknown, age-related changes in expanded clonotypes may potentially have been confounded.

The roughly 39 donors, aged about 6 to 95 years, were systemically healthy Caucasian individuals from Russia. Each donor gave about 9.7 milliliters of peripheral blood, drawn into EDTA-treated Vacutainer tubes. Ficoll-Paque density-gradient centrifugation was used to isolate PBMCs, with at least 6.5 million obtained per sample. Trizol reagent was used to extract total RNA from the PBMCs, yielding at least 5 micrograms per sample. For every donor, flow cytometry on a PBMC aliquot measured the percentage of naive CD45RAhigh/CD27high T cells. This clonotype turned up a few times. Its specific antigen is unknown. Base qualities were left out, and no much larger clone turns up one base away.

The sequence is built from TRBV7-3 and TRBJ1-2; the D segment cannot be called with confidence. Sequencing input: blood. This TCR derives from a woman aged 70 to 79 in good health. CDR3 reads: CASSLQTGDGYTF. At the DNA level, the sequence is TGTGCCAGCAGCTTACAAACGGGCGATGGCTACACCTTC.